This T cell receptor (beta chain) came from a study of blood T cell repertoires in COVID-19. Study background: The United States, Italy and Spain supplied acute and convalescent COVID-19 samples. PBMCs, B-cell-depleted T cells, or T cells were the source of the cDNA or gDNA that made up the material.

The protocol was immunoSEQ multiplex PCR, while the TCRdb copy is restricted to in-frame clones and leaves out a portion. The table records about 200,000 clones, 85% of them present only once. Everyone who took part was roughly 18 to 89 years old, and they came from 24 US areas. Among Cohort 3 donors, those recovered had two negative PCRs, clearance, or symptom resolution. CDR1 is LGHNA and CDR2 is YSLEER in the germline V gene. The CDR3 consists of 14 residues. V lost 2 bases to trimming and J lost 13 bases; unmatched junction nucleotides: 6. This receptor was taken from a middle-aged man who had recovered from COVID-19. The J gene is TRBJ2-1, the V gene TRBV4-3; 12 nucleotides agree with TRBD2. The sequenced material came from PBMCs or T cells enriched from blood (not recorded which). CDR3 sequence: CASSQRELAGGQFF. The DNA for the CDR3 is TGCGCCAGCAGCCAACGCGAACTAGCGGGAGGACAGTTCTTC.